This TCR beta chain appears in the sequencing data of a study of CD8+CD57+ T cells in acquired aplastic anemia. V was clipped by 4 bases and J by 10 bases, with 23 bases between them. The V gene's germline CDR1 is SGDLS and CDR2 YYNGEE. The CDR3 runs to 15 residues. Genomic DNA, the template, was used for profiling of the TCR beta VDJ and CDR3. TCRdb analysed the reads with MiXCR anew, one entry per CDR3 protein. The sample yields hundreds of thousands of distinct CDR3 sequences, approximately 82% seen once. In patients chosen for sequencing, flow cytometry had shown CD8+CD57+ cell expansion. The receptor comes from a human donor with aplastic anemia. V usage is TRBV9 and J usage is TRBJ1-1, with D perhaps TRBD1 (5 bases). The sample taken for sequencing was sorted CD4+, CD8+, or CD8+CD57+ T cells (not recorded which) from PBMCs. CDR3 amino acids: CASSLGLSGANVAFF. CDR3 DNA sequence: TGTGCCAGCAGCCTCGGGCTCTCTGGGGCCAACGTAGCTTTCTTT.